Listed here is a single T cell receptor beta chain. This receptor's antigen is unknown. Base qualities are missing; no much larger clone stands one base away. The cohort consisted of 666 healthy bone marrow donors. At the time of sampling, every cohort member was nominally healthy, though immune exposures that went unrecorded were likely present. The donor was CMV seronegative and belonged to the group of 352 seronegative cohort members. A peripheral blood sample was collected from each donor, and TCR beta sequencing was performed on peripheral blood mononuclear cells. Genomic DNA was extracted from the blood cell samples with the Qiagen DNeasy Blood Extraction Kit. This sample stems from a study of cytomegalovirus exposure and HLA in healthy donors (dated by TCRdb to about 2017). About the investigation overall: According to an earlier analysis of 587 of the donors, about 170 million T cells yielded some 110 million unique TCR beta sequences and about 300 Gb of sequence data. An early release that covered several hundred HLA-typed donors contained approximately 300 gigabases of sequencing data and some 87 million unique TCR sequences. Of the approximately 400 genotyped donors, more than 75% were placed in the genetic ancestry cluster associated with self-reported Caucasian donors. The study was designed to test whether signatures of past pathogen exposure could be identified by cataloging public T cell receptors. The T cell repertoires of 700 or so subjects were profiled by immunosequencing and related to cytomegalovirus serostatus. In addition to the first cohort of approximately 670 subjects, a separate validation cohort of some 120 different subjects was used. The study combined high-throughput TCR immunosequencing, statistical association of individual TCRs with disease status, and machine learning to predict cytomegalovirus infection status. A later analysis re-examined previously published TCR beta repertoires from 500 to 700 donors and added high-resolution HLA genotyping to investigate patterns of TCR occurrence. In the later analysis, no new phenotypic data were used to find candidate immune exposures; instead, reliance was placed on TCR beta sequences and their occurrence across donors. To decide whether each TCR beta V gene segment behaved as functional or pseudogenic, an earlier analysis of approximately 590 of the donors relied on high-throughput TCR beta sequencing. Donor age, sex, ethnicity and CMV serostatus were compiled alongside the repertoire data. Genome-wide SNP genotypes for about 60% of the roughly 670 donors were used in a later genetic analysis, which treated that subset as a discovery cohort. Every repertoire in the discovery cohort had been generated on one and the same sequencing platform. HLA typing covered class I and class II loci at four-digit resolution. Typing coverage differed by locus: A, B, C, DRB1 and DQB1 were typed in about 620-630 donors, DQA1 in about 560, DPA1 in some 610, and DPB1 in approximately 450. Roughly five DR-DQ haplotypes were handled as single units for association and clustering, since linkage in the cohort was strong. Across around 400 genotyped donors of the cohort, an average of roughly 200,000 unique TCR beta nucleotide sequences per donor were sequenced, and approximately 17% of those sequences were non-productive.

The research as a whole found: In a later analysis, most CMV-associated TCR beta chains were found to appear HLA-restricted, with HLA associations seemingly driven largely by CMV exposure. The classifier was reported to diagnose cytomegalovirus status with high specificity and sensitivity in both the original cohort and the validation cohort. A later analysis found that HLA-associated TCR beta chains were more clonally expanded and had lower generation probabilities than equally common non-associated chains. HLA typing was unavailable for some donors at each locus, so association tests used only the typed subset. In this cohort, only TCR beta chains were sequenced, and detectable features were limited by the absence of alpha or paired-chain data. Several of the top co-occurrence clusters appeared to be linked to parvovirus B19, influenza, CMV and Epstein-Barr virus, according to a later analysis. Presence/absence analyses assumed roughly uniform sequencing depth across donors, an assumption that may not hold. In a later analysis, TCR association rates were found to vary across HLA loci, with the most associated TCRs seen for DRB1 alleles and the fewest for HLA-C alleles. Because counts were too low, roughly 18 rarely observed V segments, including chromosome 9 orphons, were left out of the earlier analysis of about 620 of the donors. According to a later genetic analysis, donors in an Asian-associated ancestry cluster had fewer N-insertions in productive TCRs than the approximately 670-donor mean. Linkage disequilibrium might explain the correlated functional status among segregating V segments, but an unknown experimental factor could not be ruled out. Strong co-occurrence of HLA alleles, especially DR and DQ, made assigning TCR associations to individual alleles difficult. A few of the identified cytomegalovirus-associated TCR beta chains were confirmed in vitro to be specific for cytomegalovirus antigens. A further reported finding was that TCR beta sequences accurately predicted the HLA-A and HLA-B alleles for most subjects in the first cohort. CMV serostatus was the only immune exposure information available for the cohort. An earlier analysis of roughly 570 of the donors showed that most TCR beta V segments appeared in productive rearrangements either about 87% or about 30% of the time, which broadly matched IMGT annotations. While some public TCRs were present in many individuals, most TCR sequences turned up only very rarely across donors. The sequencing pipeline was judged likely to have produced a cluster of highly shared sequence variants as a technical artifact. It was suggested by the authors that the approach could potentially be generalized to other disease states and immunological phenotypes. A later genetic analysis associated a missense DCLRE1C variant with V-gene and J-gene trimming of TCR beta chains, and an independent cohort replicated the association. In the study, approximately 160 TCR beta chains were listed as associated with cytomegalovirus. A later analysis associated 15,000 or so TCR beta sequences with specific HLA alleles at a false discovery rate of 0.05.

Receptors were amplified or captured by the immunoSEQ multiplex PCR assay. A mixture of 60 forward primers for TCR Vbeta segments and 13 reverse primers for TCR Jbeta segments was used in the multiplex PCR. The CDR3 region of rearranged TCR beta genes was amplified from genomic DNA with a multiplex PCR assay. The amplified TCR beta libraries were sequenced on the Illumina HiSeq System as 87-base-pair reads. Per the source publication's procedure: A later analysis counted about 76 million unique TCR beta chains across the 550 to 750 repertoires, and some 12 million of these chains were shared by at least two donors. Raw reads were error-corrected and collapsed into unique sequences by a nearest-neighbor algorithm in which closely related sequences were merged to remove PCR and sequencing errors. CDR3 sequences were aligned to IMGT reference sequences to assign V, D and J gene segments. For a sequence to be retained, at least a six-nucleotide match to both a V gene segment and a J gene segment was required. Rearrangements were called productive when the CDR3 lacked stop codons and stayed in frame with V and J; all others were non-productive. Following IMGT convention, CDR3 was defined as the stretch from the second conserved V-encoded cysteine to the conserved J-encoded phenylalanine. In an earlier analysis of more than 550 of the donors, sequences lacking an unambiguous match to a single V gene segment were excluded. An earlier analysis of several hundred of the donors called V segments functional above 56.7% productive rearrangements and segregating when the between-donor standard deviation exceeded 5%. A statistical classification framework was developed to diagnose cytomegalovirus status using the catalog of TCR beta chain sequences. V and J gene assignment, in a later analysis, came from comparing TCR nucleotide sequences with IMGT/GENE-DB human TR gene sequences. Using the TCRdist pipeline, a later analysis assigned CDR3 sequences along with most-parsimonious VDJ recombination scenarios. In a later analysis, each TCR beta chain was defined by its CDR3 amino acid sequence together with its V-gene family, and reads without a unique V-gene family were excluded. To address suspected cross-contamination and a sequencing artifact, a later analysis removed 550 to 750 highly shared, low-generation-probability nucleotide sequences. For each public chain, a later analysis derived a clonal expansion index from normalized ranks of inferred template counts within each repertoire. A later analysis computed generation probabilities with a VDJ recombination model fitted to out-of-frame rearrangements, and checked the results against IGoR. A later analysis scored TCR-TCR, TCR-HLA and TCR-CMV co-occurrence with hypergeometric tests, applying a repertoire-size bias correction to TCR pairs. A later analysis estimated false discovery rates by permuting HLA or CMV assignments 20 times. In a later analysis, co-occurring TCRs were grouped with DBSCAN, and TCRdist sequence similarity was added when clustering was performed within HLA-allele-positive subsets. Repertoires with fewer than 30,000 or more than 120,000 public chains, plus five repertoires with anomalous nucleotide sharing, were excluded from co-occurrence clustering. Imported from immuneACCESS, the table was reduced by TCRdb to in-frame sequences with V and J called. These copies leave out some clones; in studies compared against another copy, an unresolved V gene accounts for under half, and the cause of the remainder is not known. Clone size and V and J calls were adopted from that table, with D and trimming inferred from the DNA. The sample contains some 150,000 clones, roughly 74% of them found a single time. The ten top clones hold 3% to 3.5% of the sample.

The sequence was obtained from a man in his forties or fifties in good health and CMV-seronegative. Sequenced sample: PBMCs.

This receptor has the CDR3 CASSSGGLAGYNEETQYF. The base sequence is TGTGCCAGCAGCTCGGGGGGACTAGCGGGTTACAACGAAGAGACCCAGTACTTC. The chain is encoded by TRBV5-6 joined to TRBJ2-5, and 12 junctional nucleotides match TRBD2. V ends up 3 bases short and J 3 bases short, with an unmatched junction base count of 12. CDR1 SGHDT and CDR2 YYEEEE are derived from the germline V gene. The CDR3 numbers 18 residues from cysteine through phenylalanine. Of the read, only the CDR3 DNA is kept; its 54 bases are in frame from base 1.